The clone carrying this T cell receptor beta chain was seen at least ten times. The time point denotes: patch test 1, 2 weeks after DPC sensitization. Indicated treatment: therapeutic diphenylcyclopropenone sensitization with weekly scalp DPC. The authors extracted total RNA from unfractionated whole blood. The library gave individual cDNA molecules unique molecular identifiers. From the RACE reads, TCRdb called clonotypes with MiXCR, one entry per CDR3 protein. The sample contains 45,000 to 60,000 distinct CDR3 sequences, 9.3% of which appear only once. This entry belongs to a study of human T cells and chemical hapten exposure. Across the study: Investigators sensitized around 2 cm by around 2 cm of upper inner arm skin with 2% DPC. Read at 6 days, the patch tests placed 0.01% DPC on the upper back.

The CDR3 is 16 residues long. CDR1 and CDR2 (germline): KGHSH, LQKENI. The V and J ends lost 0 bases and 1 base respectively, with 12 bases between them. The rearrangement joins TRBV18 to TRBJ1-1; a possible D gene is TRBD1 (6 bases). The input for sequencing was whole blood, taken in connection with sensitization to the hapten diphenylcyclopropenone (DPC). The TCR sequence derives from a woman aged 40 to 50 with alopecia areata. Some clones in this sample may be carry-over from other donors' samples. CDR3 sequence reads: CASSPPDSAGNTEAFF. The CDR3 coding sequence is TGTGCCAGCTCACCACCGGACAGCGCCGGGAACACTGAAGCTTTCTTT. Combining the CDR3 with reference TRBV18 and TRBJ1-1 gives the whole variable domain NAGVMQNPRHLVRRRGQEARLRCSPMKGHSHVYWYRQLPEEGLKFMVYLQKENIIDESGMPKERFSAEFPKEGPSILRIQQVVRGDSAAYFCASSPPDSAGNTEAFFGQGTRLTVV.